This is a list of T cell receptor beta chains from one sample in a study of OX40 agonist ivuxolimab in advanced cancers. Assay used: immunoSEQ multiplex PCR; TCRdb lists only in-frame clones, some missing. The table has roughly 130,000 clones, around 95% seen once. The source was CD4+ or CD8+ T cells sorted from blood, collected in a trial of the OX40 agonist ivuxolimab. All receptors come from an adult with an advanced solid tumor such as melanoma, head and neck, liver or kidney cancer. CDR3s include the opening cysteine and the closing phenylalanine or tryptophan. The D gene is left open where the match is weak. Clone size is stated in some rows and not others, as once, few, many or a class when expanded.

abundance	d_gene	j_gene	v_gene	CDR3aa	CDR3nt
.	TRBD1	TRBJ2-5	TRBV19	CASSGTGGTQYF	TGTGCCAGTAGCGGAACAGGGGGCACCCAGTACTTC
.	TRBD1	TRBJ2-1	TRBV2	CASRPRQGANNEQFF	TGTGCCAGCAGACCCCGGCAGGGGGCTAACAATGAGCAGTTCTTC
.	TRBD2	TRBJ2-5	TRBV4-2	CASSRGGEETQYF	TGTGCCAGCAGCCGGGGGGGGGAAGAGACCCAGTACTTC
.	.	TRBJ2-1	TRBV28	CASSLGGAPRNEQFF	TGTGCCAGCAGTTTAGGGGGGGCGCCAAGAAATGAGCAGTTCTTC
.	TRBD1	TRBJ2-3	TRBV2	CASIRGTGNTDTQYF	TGTGCCAGCATACGTGGGACAGGGAACACAGATACGCAGTATTTT
.	.	TRBJ2-5	TRBV29-1	CSLRLDQRFQETQYF	TGCAGCCTCCGACTAGACCAACGTTTTCAAGAGACCCAGTACTTC
.	TRBD1	TRBJ2-3	TRBV11-3	CASSLGQGLDTQYF	TGTGCCAGCAGCTTAGGACAGGGGTTAGATACGCAGTATTTT
.	.	TRBJ1-3	TRBV5-1	CASSPGSSGNTIYF	TGCGCCAGCAGCCCCGGATCCTCCGGGAACACCATATATTTT
.	.	TRBJ1-5	TRBV9	CASSVAGINQPQHF	TGTGCCAGCAGCGTAGCAGGGATCAATCAGCCCCAGCATTTT
.	.	TRBJ1-5	TRBV6-1	CASRQSRGSNQPQHF	TGTGCCAGCAGACAGAGCAGGGGAAGCAATCAGCCCCAGCATTTT
.	.	TRBJ1-5	TRBV6-6	CASTVPVGNSNQPQHF	TGTGCCAGCACGGTCCCCGTGGGCAATAGCAATCAGCCCCAGCATTTT
.	.	TRBJ2-2	TRBV11-3	CASSPRGTNTGELFF	TGTGCCAGCAGCCCAAGGGGGACTAACACCGGGGAGCTGTTTTTT
.	.	TRBJ2-3	TRBV7-2	CASSLRGARDTQYF	TGTGCCAGCAGCTTAAGGGGGGCAAGGGATACGCAGTATTTT
.	.	TRBJ1-5	TRBV2	CASNEVYINQPQHF	TGTGCCAGCAATGAGGTGTATATCAATCAGCCCCAGCATTTT
.	TRBD1	TRBJ1-1	TRBV9	CASSVDGQGDTEAFF	TGTGCCAGCAGCGTAGACGGACAGGGGGACACTGAAGCTTTCTTT
.	.	TRBJ2-2	TRBV29-1	CSVIKRTNTGELFF	TGCAGCGTCATCAAGAGGACGAACACCGGGGAGCTGTTTTTT
.	.	TRBJ2-2	TRBV2	CASRPRAVGELFF	TGTGCCAGCAGGCCCAGGGCAGTCGGGGAGCTGTTTTTT
.	TRBD2	TRBJ2-4	TRBV7-3	CASSPSGTSGAQNIQYF	TGTGCCAGCAGCCCGTCCGGGACTAGCGGGGCACAAAACATTCAGTACTTC
.	.	TRBJ1-5	TRBV5-6	CASSADGISNQPQHF	TGTGCCAGCAGCGCGGACGGCATTAGCAATCAGCCCCAGCATTTT
.	.	TRBJ1-1	TRBV6-5	CASSYRAGNTEAFF	TGTGCCAGCAGTTACCGGGCAGGGAACACTGAAGCTTTCTTT
.	.	TRBJ2-3	TRBV6-5	CASSVRGAADTQYF	TGTGCCAGCAGTGTGAGGGGGGCGGCAGATACGCAGTATTTT
.	TRBD1	TRBJ2-7	TRBV10-3	CAISRRTGVEQYF	TGTGCCATCAGTCGAAGGACAGGGGTCGAGCAGTACTTC
.	TRBD1	TRBJ2-3	TRBV9	CASSGGGLQVGARTDTQYF	TGTGCCAGCAGCGGAGGGGGCTTGCAGGTAGGGGCCCGCACAGATACGCAGTATTTT
.	TRBD2	TRBJ2-5	TRBV2	CASRPKREGMETQYF	TGTGCCAGCAGGCCCAAGCGGGAGGGGATGGAGACCCAGTACTTC
.	.	TRBJ1-2	TRBV27	CASSAGTDNYGYTF	TGTGCCAGCAGTGCAGGGACGGATAACTATGGCTACACCTTC
.	.	TRBJ1-2	TRBV4-1	CASSQLWAAGYTF	TGCGCCAGCAGCCAACTTTGGGCGGCCGGCTACACCTTC
once	.	TRBJ2-7	TRBV9	CASSVGVGGSEQYF	TGTGCCAGCAGCGTAGGGGTAGGGGGAAGCGAGCAGTACTTC
.	.	TRBJ2-2	TRBV11-3	CASSFVGKTGELFF	TGTGCCAGCAGCTTCGTCGGGAAAACCGGGGAGCTGTTTTTT
.	.	TRBJ2-7	TRBV5-1	CASSSPGRGSEQYF	TGCGCCAGCAGCTCCCCGGGACGGGGGTCCGAGCAGTACTTC
.	TRBD1	TRBJ2-7	TRBV2	CASREDRGLTYEQYF	TGTGCCAGCAGGGAGGACAGGGGGCTTACCTACGAGCAGTACTTC
.	.	TRBJ2-1	TRBV5-1	CASSLVGGNEQFF	TGCGCCAGCAGCTTGGTCGGGGGTAATGAGCAGTTCTTC